This T cell receptor beta chain originates from a study of cytomegalovirus exposure and HLA in healthy donors. Study findings and constraints: Among immune exposure information, only CMV serostatus was available.

This PCR relied on a set of 60 Vbeta primers and 13 Jbeta primers. Clones were sequenced by immunoSEQ multiplex PCR, and TCRdb holds only the in-frame ones, with some missing. This sample has about 170,000 clones, with roughly 84% found just once. Notes on this clone: Its antigen remains unknown.

The sequencing input was PBMCs. The clonotype was recovered from a man younger than 40 in good health and CMV-seropositive.

The CDR3 coding sequence is TGTGCCAGCAGCTCGCGACAGGGGGCCCAAGAGACCCAGTACTTC. It encodes CASSSRQGAQETQYF. The chain joins TRBV7-2 to TRBJ2-5; TRBD1 matches 10 bases. CDR1 and CDR2 from the germline V gene are SGHTA and FQGNSA. CDR3 size: 15 residues. With 4 bases clipped from V and 1 base from J, the junction kept 3 bases outside the gene matches.